The T cell receptor (beta chain) under discussion was sequenced for a study of identical twins. Via MiXCR, TCRdb re-called the 5' RACE reads, giving one row per CDR3 protein. This sample has hundreds of thousands of distinct CDR3 sequences, with 5.5% to 7.5% found just once. The CDR3 contains 15 residues. Germline V gene data show CDR1 as LNHNV and CDR2 as YYDKDF (reference sequence). Deletions cut 0 bases from V and 1 base from J, with 9 bases between. This clonotype was counted a few times. This clonotype originated in a man between 18 and 35 years old in good health. Sequenced input: naive T cells sorted from blood. The gene calls are TRBV15 and TRBJ2-5; D remains ambiguous. CDR3 DNA sequence: TGTGCCACCAGCAGAGATCCCCAGTCCCAAGAGACCCAGTACTTC. Translating it yields CATSRDPQSQETQYF.